This T cell receptor (beta chain) was sequenced during a study of T cell responses to AZD1222 COVID-19 vaccine. Study-wide points: The donors showed a predominance of white British ancestry and of females, with possible underestimation of clonal diversity.

The repertoire was sequenced with immunoSEQ multiplex PCR; TCRdb's copy has only in-frame clones and lacks some. The table lists 65,000 to 85,000 clones, under 90% of them singletons. CDR1 SGHRS and CDR2 YFSETQ come from the germline V gene. Trimming removed 4 bases from V and 2 bases from J, with 18 bases in between. This CDR3 region has 16 residues. In the case of this clone: Its antigen remains unknown.

Sequenced here: peripheral blood, sampled 28 days after the second AZD1222 dose. The chain links TRBV5-1 to TRBJ2-5, with D tentatively TRBD1 (6 bases). This receptor was taken from an adult who received the AZD1222 COVID-19 vaccine. CDR3 amino acids: CASSLKQGSGQETQYF. DNA for the CDR3: TGCGCCAGCAGCCTAAAACAGGGATCTGGGCAAGAGACCCAGTACTTC. The full variable domain, with the rest looked up from reference TRBV5-1 and TRBJ2-5, is KAGVTQTPRYLIKTRGQQVTLSCSPISGHRSVSWYQQTPGQGLQFLFEYFSETQRNKGNFPGRFSGRQFSNSRSEMNVSTLELGDSALYLCASSLKQGSGQETQYFGPGTRLLVL.